This entry features one TCR beta chain sequence. Its antigen is unknown. This sample is drawn from a study of graft-versus-host responses after intestinal transplantation. Clones were read by immunoSEQ multiplex PCR, and TCRdb kept only the in-frame ones, dropping some. The sample yields 100,000 or so clones, about 90% seen once. Sequencing was performed on unstimulated CD4+ T cells sorted from spleen or lymph node cells, taken before transplant. The source of this sequence is a human donor who was the organ donor for an intestinal transplant.

The CDR3 spells CASSLTSNEQFF. Here the CDR3 DNA reads TGCGCCAGCAGCTTGACTAGCAATGAGCAGTTCTTC. The rearrangement uses TRBV5-1 and TRBJ2-1; TRBD2 might be the D (5 bases). The CDR3 runs to 12 residues. V was pared by 1 base and J by 6 bases, with 5 bases between. The germline gives CDR1 SGHRS, CDR2 YFSETQ. The full variable domain, with the rest looked up from reference TRBV5-1 and TRBJ2-1, is KAGVTQTPRYLIKTRGQQVTLSCSPISGHRSVSWYQQTPGQGLQFLFEYFSETQRNKGNFPGRFSGRQFSNSRSEMNVSTLELGDSALYLCASSLTSNEQFFGPGTRLTVL.